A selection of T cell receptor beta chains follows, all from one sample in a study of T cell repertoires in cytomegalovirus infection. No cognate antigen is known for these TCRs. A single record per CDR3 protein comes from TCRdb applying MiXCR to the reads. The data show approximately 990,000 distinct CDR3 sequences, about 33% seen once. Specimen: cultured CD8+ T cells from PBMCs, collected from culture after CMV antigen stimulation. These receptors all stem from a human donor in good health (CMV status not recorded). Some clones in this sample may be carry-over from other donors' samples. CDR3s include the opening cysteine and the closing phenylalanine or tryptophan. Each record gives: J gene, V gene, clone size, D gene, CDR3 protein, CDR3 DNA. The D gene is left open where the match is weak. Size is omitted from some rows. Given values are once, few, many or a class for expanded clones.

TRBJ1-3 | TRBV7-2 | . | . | CASGENTIYF | TGTGCCAGCGGCGAGAACACCATATATTTT
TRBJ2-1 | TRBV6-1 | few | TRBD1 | CASSARRGLSYNEQFF | TGTGCCAGCAGTGCTAGAAGGGGGCTGTCCTACAATGAGCAGTTCTTC
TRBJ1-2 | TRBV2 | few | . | CASSVALLGYTF | TGTGCCAGCAGTGTCGCCCTATTAGGCTACACCTTC
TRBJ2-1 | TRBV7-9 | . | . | CASSSTYESSYNEQFF | TGTGCCAGCAGCTCCACCTACGAAAGCTCCTACAATGAGCAGTTCTTC
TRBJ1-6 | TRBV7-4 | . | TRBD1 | CASSRDRGPFPLHF | TGTGCCAGCAGTCGGGACAGGGGGCCTTTTCCCCTCCACTTT
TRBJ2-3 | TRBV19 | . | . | CASSIGGRGTDTQYF | TGTGCCAGTAGTATCGGAGGCAGGGGCACAGATACGCAGTATTTT
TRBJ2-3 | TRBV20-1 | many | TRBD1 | CSASILTGEDTQYF | TGCAGTGCTTCTATACTAACAGGGGAAGATACGCAGTATTTT
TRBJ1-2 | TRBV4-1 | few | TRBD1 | CASSQRTGLNGYTF | TGTGCCAGCAGCCAGAGGACAGGGCTAAATGGCTACACCTTC
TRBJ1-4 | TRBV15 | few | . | CATSRVSVEKLFF | TGTGCCACCAGCAGAGTCAGTGTGGAAAAACTGTTTTTT
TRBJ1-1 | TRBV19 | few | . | CASFGQLNTEAFF | TGTGCCAGTTTTGGACAGCTGAACACTGAAGCTTTCTTT
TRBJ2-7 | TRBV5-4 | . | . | CASTLSLAPRQYF | TGTGCCAGCACCCTCTCCCTCGCCCCTCGGCAGTACTTC
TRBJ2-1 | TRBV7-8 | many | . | CASSLASQGRLYNEQFF | TGTGCCAGCAGCTTAGCAAGCCAGGGCAGGCTTTACAATGAGCAGTTCTTC
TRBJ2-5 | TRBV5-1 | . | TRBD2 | CASSTGTRGFQETQYF | TGCGCCAGCAGCACCGGGACTAGGGGATTCCAAGAGACCCAGTACTTC
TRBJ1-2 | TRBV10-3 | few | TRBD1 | CAIKSGQPYGYTF | TGTGCCATCAAATCGGGACAGCCCTATGGCTACACCTTC
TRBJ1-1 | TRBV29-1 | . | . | CSVGHSAFF | TGCAGCGTTGGACATTCAGCTTTCTTT
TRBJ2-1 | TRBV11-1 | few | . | CASSSFPQVLGYNEQFF | TGTGCCAGCAGCTCATTCCCTCAGGTCCTTGGATACAATGAGCAGTTCTTC
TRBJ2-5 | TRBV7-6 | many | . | CASSFRGGETQYF | TGTGCCAGCAGCTTTCGGGGCGGGGAGACCCAGTACTTC
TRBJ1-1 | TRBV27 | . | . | CASSLYGGGTEAFF | TGTGCCAGCAGTTTATATGGGGGAGGGACTGAAGCTTTCTTT
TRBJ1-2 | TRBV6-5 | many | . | CASSYSAANYGYTF | TGTGCCAGCAGTTACTCGGCAGCTAACTATGGCTACACCTTC
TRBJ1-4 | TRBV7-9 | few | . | CASRLTEEKLFF | TGTGCCAGCAGATTGACCGAGGAAAAACTGTTTTTT
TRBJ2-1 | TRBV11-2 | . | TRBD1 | CASSGAGQGSYNEQFF | TGTGCCAGCAGCGGTGCGGGACAGGGGTCCTACAATGAGCAGTTCTTC
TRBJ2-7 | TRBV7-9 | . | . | CASTRGTVTYEQYF | TGTGCCAGCACCCGGGGGACGGTGACCTACGAGCAGTACTTC
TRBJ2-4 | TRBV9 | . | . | CASSVSVSKNIQYF | TGTGCCAGCAGCGTAAGTGTATCCAAAAACATTCAGTACTTC